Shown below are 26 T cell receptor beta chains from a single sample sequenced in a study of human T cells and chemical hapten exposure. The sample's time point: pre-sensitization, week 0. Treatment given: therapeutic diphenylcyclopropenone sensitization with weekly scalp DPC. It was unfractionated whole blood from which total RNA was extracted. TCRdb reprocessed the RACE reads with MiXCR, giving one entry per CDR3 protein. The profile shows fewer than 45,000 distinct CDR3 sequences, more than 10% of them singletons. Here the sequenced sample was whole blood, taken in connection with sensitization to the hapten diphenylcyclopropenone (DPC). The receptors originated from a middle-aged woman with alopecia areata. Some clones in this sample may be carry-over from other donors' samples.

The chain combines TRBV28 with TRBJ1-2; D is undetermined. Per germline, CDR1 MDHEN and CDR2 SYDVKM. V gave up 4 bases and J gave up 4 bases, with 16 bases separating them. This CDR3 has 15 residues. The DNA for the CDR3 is TGTGCCAGCAGTTCCCCCGCTGGGGAGGGCTATGGCTACACCTTC. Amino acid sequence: CASSSPAGEGYGYTF.

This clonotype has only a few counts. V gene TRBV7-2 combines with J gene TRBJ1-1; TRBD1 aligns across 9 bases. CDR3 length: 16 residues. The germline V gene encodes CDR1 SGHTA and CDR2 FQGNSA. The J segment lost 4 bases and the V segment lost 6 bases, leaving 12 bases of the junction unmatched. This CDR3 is CASSPTGGTVSTEAFF. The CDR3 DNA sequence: TGTGCCAGCAGTCCGACAGGGGGGACAGTTAGCACTGAAGCTTTCTTT.

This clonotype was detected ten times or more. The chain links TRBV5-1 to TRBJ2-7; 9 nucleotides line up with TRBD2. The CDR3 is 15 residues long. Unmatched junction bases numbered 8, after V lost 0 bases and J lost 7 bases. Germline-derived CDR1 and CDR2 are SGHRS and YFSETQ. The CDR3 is CASSLEAGGGYEQYF. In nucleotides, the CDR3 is TGCGCCAGCAGCTTGGAAGCGGGAGGCGGGTATGAGCAGTACTTC.

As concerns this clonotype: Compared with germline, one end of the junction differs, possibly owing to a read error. CDR3 region: CASNQDFGRLAGLEQFF. For the CDR3, the DNA is TGCGCCAGCAACCAAGATTTTGGGAGACTAGCGGGGCTTGAGCAGTTCTTC. This rearrangement joins TRBV4-3 to TRBJ2-1; 11 bases line up with TRBD2. The CDR3 covers 17 residues. Germline-derived CDR1 and CDR2 are LGHNA and YSLEER.

CDR3 protein: CASSSPGYRRETQYF. Here the CDR3 DNA reads TGTGCCAGCAGTTCCCCAGGGTATCGGCGAGAGACCCAGTACTTC. The V and J genes are TRBV28 and TRBJ2-5; tentative D call: TRBD1 (5 bases). V was trimmed by 4 bases and J by 4 bases, leaving 16 bases between them. The germline CDR1 and CDR2 sequences are MDHEN and SYDVKM. CDR3 size: 15 residues.

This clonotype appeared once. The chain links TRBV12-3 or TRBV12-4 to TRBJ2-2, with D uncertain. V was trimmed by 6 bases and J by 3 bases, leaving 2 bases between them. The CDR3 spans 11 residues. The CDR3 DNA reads TGTGCCAGCAGCTACACCGGGGAGCTGTTTTTT. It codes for CASSYTGELFF.

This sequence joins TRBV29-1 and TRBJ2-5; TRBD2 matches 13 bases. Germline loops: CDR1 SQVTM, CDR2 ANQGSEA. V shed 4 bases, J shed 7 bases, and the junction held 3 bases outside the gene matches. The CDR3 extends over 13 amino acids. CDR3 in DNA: TGCAGCGTTGGGACTAGCGGGAGCCGGACCCAGTACTTC. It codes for CSVGTSGSRTQYF.

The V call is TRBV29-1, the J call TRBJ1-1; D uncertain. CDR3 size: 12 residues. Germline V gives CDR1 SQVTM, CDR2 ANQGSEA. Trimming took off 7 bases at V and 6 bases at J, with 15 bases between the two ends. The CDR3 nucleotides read TGCAGCGGCGCCGGGGAAACGGCTGAAGCTTTCTTT. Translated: CSGAGETAEAFF.

In DNA, the CDR3 is TGTGCCAGCAGCTTGGACAGGCCTACAGCGTATGGCTACACCTTC. Encoded protein: CASSLDRPTAYGYTF. The gene calls are TRBV5-5 and TRBJ1-2; TRBD1 might be the D (5 bases). The V end was cut by 0 bases, the J end by 5 bases, with 14 bases between. Germline CDR1 and CDR2: SGHKS and YYEKEE (reference sequence). This CDR3 comprises 15 residues. Using reference TRBV5-5 and TRBJ1-2 for the parts outside the CDR3, the full variable domain is DAGVTQSPTHLIKTRGQQVTLRCSPISGHKSVSWYQQVLGQGPQFIFQYYEKEERGRGNFPDRFSARQFPNYSSELNVNALLLGDSALYLCASSLDRPTAYGYTFGSGTRLTVV.

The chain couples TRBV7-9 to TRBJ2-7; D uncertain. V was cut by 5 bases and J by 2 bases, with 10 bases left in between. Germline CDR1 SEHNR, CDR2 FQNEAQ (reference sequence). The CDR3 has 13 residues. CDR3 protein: CASSPPRTYEQYF. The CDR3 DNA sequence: TGTGCCAGCAGCCCCCCCCGAACCTACGAGCAGTACTTC.

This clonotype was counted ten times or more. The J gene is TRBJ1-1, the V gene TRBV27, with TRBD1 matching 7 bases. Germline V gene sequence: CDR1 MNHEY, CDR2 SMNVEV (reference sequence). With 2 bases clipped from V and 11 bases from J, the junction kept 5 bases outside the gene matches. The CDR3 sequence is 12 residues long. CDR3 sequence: CASSLGQGDAFF. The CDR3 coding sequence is TGTGCCAGCAGTTTAGGCCAGGGGGACGCTTTCTTT.

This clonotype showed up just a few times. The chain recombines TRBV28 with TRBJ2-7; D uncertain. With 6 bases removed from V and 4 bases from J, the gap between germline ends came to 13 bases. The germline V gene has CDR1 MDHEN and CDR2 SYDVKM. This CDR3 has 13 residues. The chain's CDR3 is CASSWPVGYEQYF. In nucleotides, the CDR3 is TGTGCCAGCAGCTGGCCCGTTGGGTACGAGCAGTACTTC.

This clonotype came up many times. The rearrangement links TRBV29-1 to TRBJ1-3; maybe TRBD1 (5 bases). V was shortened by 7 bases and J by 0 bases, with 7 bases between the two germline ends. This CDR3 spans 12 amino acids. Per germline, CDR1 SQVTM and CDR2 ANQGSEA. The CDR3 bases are TGCAGCGGGGGCATCTCTGGAAACACCATATATTTT. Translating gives CSGGISGNTIYF. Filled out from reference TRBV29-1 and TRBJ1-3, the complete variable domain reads SAVISQKPSRDICQRGTSLTIQCQVDSQVTMMFWYRQQPGQSLTLIATANQGSEATYESGFVIDKFPISRPNLTFSTLTVSNMSPEDSSIYLCSGGISGNTIYFGEGSWLTVV.

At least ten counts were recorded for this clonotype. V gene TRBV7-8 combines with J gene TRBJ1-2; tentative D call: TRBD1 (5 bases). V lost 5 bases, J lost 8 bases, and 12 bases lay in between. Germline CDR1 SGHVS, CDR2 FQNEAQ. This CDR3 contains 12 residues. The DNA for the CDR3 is TGTGCCAGCAGCCAAATGGACATCGGCTACACCTTC. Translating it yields CASSQMDIGYTF.

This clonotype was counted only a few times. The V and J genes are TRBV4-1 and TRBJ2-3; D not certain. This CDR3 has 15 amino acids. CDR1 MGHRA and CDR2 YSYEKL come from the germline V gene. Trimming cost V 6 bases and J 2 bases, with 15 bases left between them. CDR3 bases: TGCGCCAGCAGTCCCAATTTCGCCTTCACAGATACGCAGTATTTT. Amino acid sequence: CASSPNFAFTDTQYF.

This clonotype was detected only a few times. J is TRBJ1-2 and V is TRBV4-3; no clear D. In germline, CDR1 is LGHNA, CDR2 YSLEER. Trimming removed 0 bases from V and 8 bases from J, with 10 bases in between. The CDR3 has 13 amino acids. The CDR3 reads CASSQEFRGGYTF. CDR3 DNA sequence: TGCGCCAGCAGCCAAGAGTTTCGAGGGGGCTACACCTTC.

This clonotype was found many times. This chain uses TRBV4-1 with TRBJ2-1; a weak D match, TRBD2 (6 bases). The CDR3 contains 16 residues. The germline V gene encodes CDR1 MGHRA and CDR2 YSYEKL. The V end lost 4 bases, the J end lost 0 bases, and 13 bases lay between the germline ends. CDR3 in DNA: TGCGCCAGCAGCCGCCTACTAGCCAGCTCCTACAATGAGCAGTTCTTC. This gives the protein CASSRLLASSYNEQFF.

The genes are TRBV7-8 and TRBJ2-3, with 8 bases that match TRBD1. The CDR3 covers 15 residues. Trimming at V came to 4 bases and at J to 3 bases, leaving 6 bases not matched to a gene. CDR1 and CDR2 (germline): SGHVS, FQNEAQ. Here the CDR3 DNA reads TGTGCCAGCAGCTCAACAGGGGGGAGGACAGATACGCAGTATTTT. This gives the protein CASSSTGGRTDTQYF.

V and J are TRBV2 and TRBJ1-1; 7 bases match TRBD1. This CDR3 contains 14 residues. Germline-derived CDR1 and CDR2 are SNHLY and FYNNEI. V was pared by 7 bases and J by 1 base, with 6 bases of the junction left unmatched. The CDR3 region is CASKGAVWNTEAFF. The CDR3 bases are TGTGCCAGCAAGGGGGCCGTCTGGAACACTGAAGCTTTCTTT.

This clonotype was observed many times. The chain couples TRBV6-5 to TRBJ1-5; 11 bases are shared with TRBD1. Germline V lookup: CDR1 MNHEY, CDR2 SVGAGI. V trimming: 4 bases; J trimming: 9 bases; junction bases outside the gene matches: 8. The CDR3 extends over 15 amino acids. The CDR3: CASSFGQGAGWPQHF. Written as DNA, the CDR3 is TGTGCCAGCAGTTTCGGACAGGGGGCGGGATGGCCCCAGCATTTT.

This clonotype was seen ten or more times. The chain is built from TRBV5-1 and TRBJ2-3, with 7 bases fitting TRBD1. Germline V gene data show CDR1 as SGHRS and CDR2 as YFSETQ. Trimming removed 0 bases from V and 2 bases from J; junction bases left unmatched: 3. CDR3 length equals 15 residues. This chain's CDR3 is CASSLGQGNTDTQYF. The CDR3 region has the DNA TGCGCCAGCAGCTTGGGACAGGGCAACACAGATACGCAGTATTTT.

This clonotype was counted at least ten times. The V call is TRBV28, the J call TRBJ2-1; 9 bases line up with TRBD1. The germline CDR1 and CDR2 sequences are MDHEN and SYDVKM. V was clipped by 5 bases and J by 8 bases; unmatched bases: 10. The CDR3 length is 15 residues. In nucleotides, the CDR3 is TGTGCCAGCAGTAACCCGGGACAGGGCTGGGATGAGCAGTTCTTC. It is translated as CASSNPGQGWDEQFF. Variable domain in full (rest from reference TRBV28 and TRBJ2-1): DVKVTQSSRYLVKRTGEKVFLECVQDMDHENMFWYRQDPGLGLRLIYFSYDVKMKEKGDIPEGYSVSREKKERFSLILESASTNQTSMYLCASSNPGQGWDEQFFGPGTRLTVL.

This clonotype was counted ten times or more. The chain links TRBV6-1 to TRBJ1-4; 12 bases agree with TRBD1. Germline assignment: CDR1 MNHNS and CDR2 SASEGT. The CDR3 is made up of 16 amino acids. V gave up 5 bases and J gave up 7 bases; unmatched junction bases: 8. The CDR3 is CASSPGTGGRTEKLFF. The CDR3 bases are TGTGCCAGCAGTCCCGGGACAGGGGGCCGGACTGAAAAACTGTTTTTT.

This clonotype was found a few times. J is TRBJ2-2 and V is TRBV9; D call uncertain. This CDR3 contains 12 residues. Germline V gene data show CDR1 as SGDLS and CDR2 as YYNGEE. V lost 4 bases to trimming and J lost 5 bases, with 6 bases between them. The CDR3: CASSISTGELFF. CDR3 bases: TGTGCCAGCAGCATCTCAACCGGGGAGCTGTTTTTT.

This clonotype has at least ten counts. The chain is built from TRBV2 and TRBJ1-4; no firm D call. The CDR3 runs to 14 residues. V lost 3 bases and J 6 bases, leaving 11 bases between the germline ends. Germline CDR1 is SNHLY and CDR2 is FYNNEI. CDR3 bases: TGTGCCAGCAGTGAGGGCAGGAGGGATGAAAAACTGTTTTTT. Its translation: CASSEGRRDEKLFF.

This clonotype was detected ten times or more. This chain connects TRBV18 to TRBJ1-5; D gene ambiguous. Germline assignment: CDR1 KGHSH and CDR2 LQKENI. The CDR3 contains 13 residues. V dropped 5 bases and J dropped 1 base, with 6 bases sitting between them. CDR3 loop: CASSSHSNQPQHF. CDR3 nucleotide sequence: TGTGCCAGCTCATCTCACAGCAATCAGCCCCAGCATTTT.